Presented here are 9 T cell receptor beta chains from one specimen sequenced in a study of high-grade serous ovarian cancer treatment subgroups. Tumor samples were obtained before definitive surgery or chemotherapy. Repertoires were generated with immunoSEQ multiplex PCR, while TCRdb's copy carries only in-frame clones and drops some. The data show 6,000 to 7,000 clones, under 85% seen once. Sequencing was done on a sample of tumor tissue. The receptors here all came from a human donor with high-grade serous ovarian cancer.

This clone turned up a few times. The chain couples TRBV7-9 to TRBJ1-5; tentatively, D is TRBD1 (6 bases). Germline values: CDR1 SEHNR, CDR2 FQNEAQ (reference sequence). V was trimmed by 5 bases and J by 4 bases, leaving 15 bases between them. This CDR3 is 15 amino acids long. CDR3 sequence: CASSPRGGGNQPQHF. The DNA of the CDR3 is TGTGCCAGCAGCCCTCGGGGGGGCGGGAATCAGCCCCAGCATTTT. Using reference TRBV7-9 and TRBJ1-5 for the parts outside the CDR3, the full variable domain is DTGVSQNPRHKITKRGQNVTFRCDPISEHNRLYWYRQTLGQGPEFLTYFQNEAQLEKSRLLSDRFSAERPKGSFSTLEIQRTEQGDSAMYLCASSPRGGGNQPQHFGDGTRLSIL.

The rearrangement joins TRBV7-9 to TRBJ2-7; a possible D gene is TRBD1 (6 bases). Looked up from germline, CDR1 is SEHNR and CDR2 is FQNEAQ (reference sequence). V dropped 5 bases and J dropped 5 bases, with 19 bases sitting between them. The CDR3 spans 15 residues. This CDR3 is CASSPRWDNRDEQYF. Written as DNA, the CDR3 is TGTGCCAGCAGCCCGAGATGGGACAACAGGGACGAGCAGTACTTC.

The chain combines TRBV7-9 with TRBJ2-1; no firm D call. The V gene's germline CDR1 is SEHNR and CDR2 FQNEAQ (reference sequence). Trimming pared 1 base from V and 13 bases from J, leaving 11 bases between. The CDR3 runs 12 residues. CDR3 amino acids: CASSLEVQGQFF. For the CDR3, the DNA is TGTGCCAGCAGCTTAGAGGTCCAAGGCCAGTTCTTC.

The chain employs TRBV13 and TRBJ2-1; D perhaps matches TRBD1 (5 bases). V lost 3 bases, J lost 5 bases, and 14 bases lay in between. This CDR3 region has 15 residues. Germline values: CDR1 PRHDT, CDR2 FYEKMQ (reference sequence). The CDR3 coding sequence is TGTGCCAGCAGCTTCTTAGACAGTCTTAACAATGAGCAGTTCTTC. This codes for CASSFLDSLNNEQFF. Complete variable domain (other parts from reference TRBV13 and TRBJ2-1): AAGVIQSPRHLIKEKRETATLKCYPIPRHDTVYWYQQGPGQDPQFLISFYEKMQSDKGSIPDRFSAQQFSDYHSELNMSSLELGDSALYFCASSFLDSLNNEQFFGPGTRLTVL.

The chain employs TRBV30 and TRBJ1-2; weak D call: TRBD1 (5 bases). Trimming cost V 1 base and J 0 bases, with 9 bases left between them. Germline V CDR1 and CDR2: GTSNPN, SVGIG (reference sequence). CDR3 length: 14 residues. The CDR3 here is CAWSGTLTNYGYTF. CDR3 bases: TGTGCCTGGAGTGGGACACTTACTAACTATGGCTACACCTTC.

The chain carries TRBV28 and TRBJ2-5, with TRBD2 matching 7 bases. This CDR3 comprises 15 residues. The germline gives CDR1 MDHEN, CDR2 SYDVKM. The V segment lost 4 bases and the J segment 5 bases; nucleotides outside the gene matches: 10. DNA for the CDR3: TGTGCCAGCAGTTACCCGGGACTACCTTGGGAGACCCAGTACTTC. Translation gives CASSYPGLPWETQYF.

The rearrangement links TRBV6-1 to TRBJ1-2; D is unresolved. Germline CDR1 is MNHNS and CDR2 is SASEGT. V lost 0 bases and J lost 10, with 3 bases in between. This CDR3 comprises 10 residues. In nucleotides, the CDR3 is TGTGCCAGCAGTGAAGCCCTCTACACCTTC. It encodes CASSEALYTF.

The chain uses TRBV7-8 and TRBJ2-5; D might be TRBD2 (5 bases). Trimming removed 5 bases from V and 5 bases from J, with 12 bases in between. Germline CDR1 reads SGHVS; CDR2 reads FQNEAQ. The CDR3 loop spans 13 amino acids. The DNA of the CDR3 is TGTGCCAGCAGCCAAACGTGGGAGGAGACCCAGTACTTC. Translation: CASSQTWEETQYF.

This sequence joins TRBV19 and TRBJ1-1, with TRBD1 identical over 8 bases. The CDR3 loop spans 16 amino acids. Germline V CDR1 and CDR2: LNHDA, SQIVND (reference sequence). With V trimmed by 3 bases and J by 4 bases, 10 bases remained unmatched. This CDR3 is CASSMGRGRMSTEAFF. CDR3 sequence (DNA): TGTGCCAGTAGTATGGGCAGGGGGCGTATGAGCACTGAAGCTTTCTTT.